What follows are 26 T cell receptor beta chains derived from one specimen sequenced in a study of T cells in Graves' hyperthyroidism and ophthalmopathy. Researchers took RNA transcripts and amplified the TCR beta CDR3 regions from them. Initially, a first-round RT-PCR of the TCR CDR3 employed the HTBI primer set. TCRdb reanalysed the multiplex PCR reads using MiXCR and keeps one entry per CDR3 protein. The sample records hundreds of thousands of distinct CDR3 sequences, roughly 20% being singletons. The sample was blood. These receptors originate from a man over 45 with Graves' ophthalmopathy.

This clonotype was seen ten or more times. The chain is built from TRBV28 and TRBJ1-1; 10 bases align to TRBD1. The CDR3 is made up of 14 amino acids. Germline CDR1 is MDHEN and CDR2 is SYDVKM. The ends lost 5 bases at V and 7 bases at J; junction bases unmatched: 7. The CDR3 nucleotides read TGTGCCAGCAGTATGACAGGGGGCGTGGATGAAGCTTTCTTT. Encoded protein: CASSMTGGVDEAFF.

The rearrangement links TRBV5-4 to TRBJ2-5, with D possibly called TRBD1 or TRBD2 (5 bases each). Trimming shortened V by 4 bases and J by 4 bases, and 17 bases separated the two germline ends. Germline CDR1 reads SGHNT; CDR2 reads YYREEE (reference sequence). The CDR3 spans 15 residues. The CDR3 DNA follows: TGTGCCAGCAGCCCGGGACGTTGGGATGGAGAGACCCAGTACTTC. It yields the protein CASSPGRWDGETQYF.

This clonotype was found a few times. This rearrangement joins TRBV20-1 to TRBJ2-7; 16 bases map to TRBD2. Germline lookup yields CDR1 DFQATT and CDR2 SNEGSKA (reference sequence). The CDR3 contains 18 residues. V shed 0 bases, J shed 0 bases, and the junction held 5 bases outside the gene matches. The CDR3 reads CSARDVGLAGGFSYEQYF. CDR3 coding DNA: TGCAGTGCTAGAGATGTGGGACTAGCGGGAGGGTTCTCCTACGAGCAGTACTTC.

Ten or more counts support this clonotype. The chain couples TRBV11-1 to TRBJ2-7; D call uncertain. The V and J ends lost 0 bases and 3 bases respectively, with 6 bases between them. Per germline, CDR1 SGHAT and CDR2 FQDESV (reference sequence). CDR3 length: 13 residues. The CDR3 sequence: CASSLAHGYEQYF. The CDR3 DNA is TGTGCCAGCAGCTTAGCGCACGGCTACGAGCAGTACTTC.

This clonotype was found a few times. The chain links TRBV6-1 to TRBJ2-5; 9 nucleotides match TRBD2. V lost 0 bases and J lost 4; bases outside the gene matches: 9. CDR3 length equals 17 residues. Germline V CDR1 and CDR2: MNHNS, SASEGT. CDR3 sequence (DNA): TGTGCCAGCAGTGAAGCAGCGGGAGGAGGGGGCCCAGAGACCCAGTACTTC. Encoded protein: CASSEAAGGGGPETQYF.

This clonotype was counted only a few times. V usage is TRBV5-8 and J usage is TRBJ1-6, with D perhaps TRBD1 (5 bases). CDR1 is SGHTS and CDR2 is YDEGEE in the germline V gene. The CDR3 length is 17 residues. The V end was cut by 1 base, the J end by 7 bases, with 18 bases between. CDR3 loop: CASSLNRGLSLNSPLHF. The CDR3 coding sequence is TGTGCCAGCAGCTTGAATCGGGGACTCTCCTTGAATTCACCCCTCCACTTT.

This clonotype was seen a few times. The chain has TRBV7-6 and TRBJ2-5, with 8 bases lining up with TRBD1. With 4 bases clipped from V and 4 bases from J, the junction kept 11 bases outside the gene matches. Germline CDR1 is SGHVS and CDR2 is FNYEAQ. This CDR3 is 16 amino acids long. The CDR3 DNA follows: TGTGCCAGCAGCTATGAGGTTGGGACAGGAAGAGAGACCCAGTACTTC. Its translation: CASSYEVGTGRETQYF. The full variable domain, its missing parts supplied by reference TRBV7-6 and TRBJ2-5, is GAGVSQSPRYKVTKRGQDVALRCDPISGHVSLYWYRQALGQGPEFLTYFNYEAQQDKSGLPNDRFSAERPEGSISTLTIQRTEQRDSAMYRCASSYEVGTGRETQYFGPGTRLLVL.

The chain has TRBV5-1 and TRBJ2-4; 15 nucleotides agree with TRBD2. V lost 4 bases and J lost 0; bases outside the gene matches: 14. The CDR3 has 21 residues. In germline, CDR1 is SGHRS, CDR2 YFSETQ. CDR3 DNA: TGCGCCAGCAGCCCCGGGACTAGCGGGAGGACGTGGACCCTAGCCAAAAACATTCAGTACTTC. Its protein is CASSPGTSGRTWTLAKNIQYF.

In its sample, this clonotype was seen many times. The chain employs TRBV11-2 and TRBJ2-6; D call uncertain. Germline-derived CDR1 and CDR2 are SGHAT and FQNNGV. Trimming left V 6 bases short and J 1 base short, with 4 bases between. This CDR3 is built from 13 residues. CDR3 loop: CASRESGANVLTF. The CDR3 region has the DNA TGTGCCAGCAGAGAGTCTGGGGCCAACGTCCTGACTTTC.

This clonotype was counted only a few times. The chain employs TRBV20-1 and TRBJ2-2, with 12 bases identical to TRBD2. CDR1 and CDR2 (germline): DFQATT, SNEGSKA (reference sequence). This CDR3 contains 15 residues. V shed 6 bases and J 6 bases; nucleotides not matched to a gene: 8. The CDR3 region is CSARPSGRAPGELFF. The CDR3 nucleotides read TGCAGTGCGAGACCTAGCGGGAGGGCTCCCGGGGAGCTGTTTTTT.

The table lists this clonotype with a count of one. One base away lies a much larger clone, so this may be a sequencing read error. The rearrangement joins TRBV28 to TRBJ1-2; 7 positions match TRBD1. Germline CDR1 reads MDHEN; CDR2 reads SYDVKM. There are 12 residues in the CDR3. The CDR3 coding sequence is TGTGCCAGCACCGGGACAGTCTATAGCTACACCTTC. Amino acids: CASTGTVYSYTF.

The chain combines TRBV6-9 with TRBJ1-1, with D possibly being TRBD1 (5 bases). Per germline, CDR1 MNHGY and CDR2 SVAAGI. Deletions cut 2 bases from V and 11 bases from J, with 15 bases between. The CDR3 is 13 residues long. CDR3 in DNA: TGTGCCAGCAGTTATCTAGAGGGGAAGAGGGCTTTCTTT. Its protein is CASSYLEGKRAFF.

V gene TRBV6-4 combines with J gene TRBJ1-5, with 9 bases fitting TRBD1. V lost 5 bases and J lost 2; bases outside the gene matches: 22. CDR1 and CDR2 from the germline V gene are MRHNA and SNTAGT. This CDR3 is built from 21 residues. CDR3 residues: CASSLARTGAPRGRGNQPQHF. In DNA, the CDR3 is TGTGCCAGCAGTCTGGCGAGGACAGGGGCCCCTCGTGGCAGGGGCAATCAGCCCCAGCATTTT.

This clonotype was counted at least ten times. The genes are TRBV9 and TRBJ1-5, with D hard to call. CDR3 length: 14 residues. Trimming removed 2 bases at V and 6 bases at J, with 12 bases between. Germline-derived CDR1 and CDR2 are SGDLS and YYNGEE. CDR3 sequence: CASSVGIGSQPQHF. The CDR3 DNA reads TGTGCCAGCAGCGTGGGAATAGGGAGTCAGCCCCAGCATTTT.

This clonotype was found many times. This chain joins TRBV6-1 and TRBJ2-5; possibly TRBD1 for D (6 bases). This CDR3 has 13 amino acids. The V and J ends lost 5 bases and 5 bases respectively, with 12 bases between them. Per germline, CDR1 MNHNS and CDR2 SASEGT. The CDR3 spells CASSTQGGETQYF. In nucleotides, the CDR3 is TGTGCCAGCAGTACCCAAGGGGGTGAGACCCAGTACTTC.

The chain couples TRBV7-9 to TRBJ1-2; perhaps TRBD1 as D (5 bases). V lost 1 base and J lost 4, with 10 bases in between. This CDR3 is built from 14 residues. Germline V gives CDR1 SEHNR, CDR2 FQNEAQ (reference sequence). CDR3 loop: CASSLVGDRYGYTF. CDR3 DNA sequence: TGTGCCAGCAGCTTAGTGGGGGACCGCTATGGCTACACCTTC. Drawing the rest from reference TRBV7-9 and TRBJ1-2, the complete variable domain is DTGVSQNPRHKITKRGQNVTFRCDPISEHNRLYWYRQTLGQGPEFLTYFQNEAQLEKSRLLSDRFSAERPKGSFSTLEIQRTEQGDSAMYLCASSLVGDRYGYTFGSGTRLTVV.

The chain joins TRBV27 to TRBJ1-1; the D is unclear. V was shortened by 1 base and J by 8 bases, with 11 bases between the two germline ends. This CDR3 contains 13 residues. The V gene's germline CDR1 is MNHEY and CDR2 SMNVEV (reference sequence). CDR3 bases: TGTGCCAGCAGTTTATGGGGTAGTGACGAAGCTTTCTTT. Its protein is CASSLWGSDEAFF.

In this sample, this clonotype turned up a few times. In nucleotides, the CDR3 is TGTGCCAGCAGTGAAGAGGGACAGGGGGCGAAGCCCCAGCATTTT. Translating gives CASSEEGQGAKPQHF. V and J are TRBV6-1 and TRBJ1-5, with TRBD1 matching 12 bases. V lost 1 base, J lost 8 bases, and 3 bases stayed unmatched. Germline-derived CDR1 and CDR2 are MNHNS and SASEGT. The CDR3 contains 15 residues.

This clonotype was observed many times. The CDR3 region has the DNA TGTGCCAGCAGCCGAACTAGCGGGAGGTCAGGGGAGACCCAGTACTTC. Its protein is CASSRTSGRSGETQYF. This sequence joins TRBV11-2 and TRBJ2-5, with 12 bases identical to TRBD2. This CDR3 is 16 amino acids long. Germline trimming cut 5 bases from V and 5 bases from J; bases unmatched to any gene: 9. The germline V gene encodes CDR1 SGHAT and CDR2 FQNNGV.

Concerning this clonotype: It may be a read error: a sequence one base away is much more abundant. The chain combines TRBV5-1 with TRBJ2-6; the D is unclear. There are 14 residues in the CDR3. CDR1 SGHRS and CDR2 YFSETQ come from the germline V gene. The CDR3 nucleotides are TGCGCCAGCGGCTTAGACTCTGGGGCCAACGTCCTGACTTTC. Protein sequence: CASGLDSGANVLTF.

This chain uses TRBV14 with TRBJ2-2; D is ambiguous. This CDR3 is built from 13 residues. Germline V gene data show CDR1 as SGHDN and CDR2 as FVKESK. Trimming stripped 2 bases from V and 4 bases from J, with 5 bases between. The CDR3 loop is CASSQFATGELFF. DNA for the CDR3: TGTGCCAGCAGCCAATTCGCCACCGGGGAGCTGTTTTTT.

On this clonotype: A read error may be the cause here, since a much bigger clone is one base away. This chain joins TRBV11-2 and TRBJ1-4, with TRBD1 as a possible D gene (5 bases). Deletions cut 7 bases from V and 7 bases from J, with 16 bases between. CDR1 is SGHAT and CDR2 is FQNNGV in the germline V gene. CDR3 length: 14 residues. The CDR3 sequence is CASIHGGFGEKLFF. The CDR3 coding sequence is TGTGCCAGCATCCATGGGGGATTCGGTGAAAAACTGTTTTTT.

This clonotype was counted ten times or more. This chain uses TRBV20-1 with TRBJ2-7; D uncertain. Per the germline V gene, CDR1 is DFQATT and CDR2 is SNEGSKA (reference sequence). CDR3 length equals 12 residues. V was pared by 6 bases and J by 0 bases, with 9 bases between. DNA for the CDR3: TGCAGTGCCGCCAGAAGCTCCTACGAGCAGTACTTC. Translated, it gives CSAARSSYEQYF.

This rearrangement joins TRBV5-5 to TRBJ2-3; the D is unclear. Germline CDR1 reads SGHKS; CDR2 reads YYEKEE (reference sequence). The CDR3 length is 15 residues. V dropped 0 bases and J dropped 2 bases, with 10 bases sitting between them. The CDR3 sequence: CASSLAWSYTDTQYF. CDR3 in DNA: TGTGCCAGCAGCTTGGCCTGGTCTTACACAGATACGCAGTATTTT.

The rearrangement joins TRBV11-2 to TRBJ2-3, with 10 nucleotides matching TRBD1. Germline values: CDR1 SGHAT, CDR2 FQNNGV. The CDR3 is made up of 15 amino acids. V shed 5 bases and J 15 bases; nucleotides not matched to a gene: 17. The CDR3 here is CASSQGQGEVDTRYF. CDR3 bases: TGTGCCAGCAGCCAAGGACAGGGGGAGGTAGATACGCGATATTTT.

In its sample, this clonotype was seen many times. The gene calls are TRBV7-2 and TRBJ2-7; 7 nucleotides agree with TRBD2. The CDR3 loop spans 12 amino acids. Germline lookup yields CDR1 SGHTA and CDR2 FQGNSA. J gave up 6 bases and V 5 bases, and 4 bases lay outside the gene matches. The CDR3 region is CASSIRLAEQYF. The CDR3 nucleotides are TGTGCCAGCAGCATCCGACTAGCCGAGCAGTACTTC.